This is a list of T cell receptor beta chains from one sample in a study of blood T cells in healthy people across ages. TCRdb re-derived calls from the 5' RACE reads in MiXCR, one entry per CDR3 protein. The sample carries hundreds of thousands of distinct CDR3 sequences, under 65% recorded once. The sequenced material came from blood. These receptors all come from a woman over 75 in good health. Both conserved end residues are part of each CDR3. A D gene is named only where the DNA matches it firmly. Size tells how often a clone was seen (once, few, many) or the class of an expanded clone, and some rows leave it out.

TRBV11-1,TRBJ2-1,NA,NA,CASTLRAYNEQFF,TGTGCCAGCACCTTAAGAGCCTACAATGAGCAGTTCTTC
TRBV27,TRBJ1-4,NA,TRBD1,CASSQQGVGEKLFF,TGTGCCAGCAGTCAGCAGGGGGTAGGGGAAAAACTGTTTTTT
TRBV11-1,TRBJ1-2,many,TRBD1,CASSPTGFNYGYTF,TGTGCCAGCAGCCCGACAGGGTTTAACTATGGCTACACCTTC
TRBV20-1,TRBJ2-5,NA,NA,CSAGSHEGRETQYF,TGCAGTGCCGGGTCACATGAGGGGAGGGAGACCCAGTACTTC
TRBV12-3/TRBV12-4,TRBJ1-4,NA,NA,CASSLTANEKLFF,TGTGCCAGCAGTTTAACAGCTAATGAAAAACTGTTTTTT
TRBV12-3/TRBV12-4,TRBJ2-2,few,NA,CAGLTGLTGELFF,TGTGCCGGGCTAACGGGGCTGACCGGGGAGCTGTTTTTT
TRBV4-2,TRBJ2-3,once,TRBD1,CASSQESDRVRRFTDTQYF,TGTGCCAGCAGCCAAGAATCAGACAGGGTTAGGCGGTTCACAGATACGCAGTATTTT
TRBV5-1,TRBJ2-5,few,TRBD2,CASSFSAGGRETQYF,TGCGCCAGCAGCTTCTCAGCGGGAGGCCGGGAGACCCAGTACTTC
TRBV20-1,TRBJ1-6,few,TRBD1,CSARGRDRGFRNSPLHF,TGCAGTGCTAGAGGGCGGGACAGGGGGTTCCGTAATTCACCCCTCCACTTT
TRBV2,TRBJ1-1,many,NA,CASSDYNQGRAFF,TGTGCCAGCAGTGATTACAATCAGGGGCGAGCTTTCTTT
TRBV2,TRBJ1-4,few,NA,CARSDGGDEKLFF,TGTGCCAGGAGTGACGGGGGGGACGAAAAACTGTTTTTT
TRBV14,TRBJ1-1,NA,NA,CASSPYRANTEAFF,TGTGCCAGCAGCCCTTACAGGGCGAACACTGAAGCTTTCTTT
TRBV5-1,TRBJ1-1,NA,NA,CASSLEGLPEAFF,TGCGCCAGCAGCTTGGAGGGACTGCCTGAAGCTTTCTTT
TRBV20-1,TRBJ2-3,NA,NA,CSARKTGSVTDTQYF,TGCAGTGCTAGAAAAACAGGGTCCGTCACAGATACGCAGTATTTT
TRBV6-1,TRBJ1-4,NA,NA,CASSEGTVNEKLFF,TGTGCCAGCAGTGAGGGGACCGTAAATGAAAAACTGTTTTTT
TRBV4-3,TRBJ2-7,NA,NA,CASSQSRGREYEQYF,TGCGCCAGCAGCCAGTCTCGGGGTCGCGAATACGAGCAGTACTTC
TRBV12-3/TRBV12-4,TRBJ2-3,many,NA,CASRRQGTDTQYF,TGTGCCAGCAGAAGGCAGGGCACAGATACGCAGTATTTT
TRBV12-3/TRBV12-4,TRBJ2-7,many,TRBD2,CASSFASGPYEQYF,TGTGCCAGCAGTTTCGCTAGCGGACCCTACGAGCAGTACTTC
TRBV18,TRBJ2-1,many,NA,CASSPQGGNEQFF,TGTGCCAGCTCACCCCAGGGCGGCAATGAGCAGTTCTTC
TRBV20-1,TRBJ2-1,few,TRBD2,CSARAQRPSGRGGNEQFF,TGCAGTGCTAGAGCCCAGAGGCCTAGCGGGAGAGGCGGCAATGAGCAGTTCTTC
TRBV11-2,TRBJ2-3,many,NA,CASSLNWRDTQYF,TGTGCCAGCAGCCTCAATTGGAGGGATACGCAGTATTTT
TRBV7-9,TRBJ1-6,NA,TRBD1,CASSLITGQNNSPLHF,TGTGCCAGCAGCTTAATTACGGGACAGAATAATTCACCCCTCCACTTT
TRBV15,TRBJ1-2,NA,NA,CATSFLLSANYGYTF,TGTGCCACCAGCTTCCTACTATCGGCCAATTATGGCTACACCTTC
TRBV12-3/TRBV12-4,TRBJ2-5,NA,NA,CASSLAGRTIQETQYF,TGTGCCAGCAGTTTAGCGGGTCGAACTATCCAAGAGACCCAGTACTTC
TRBV9,TRBJ2-1,once,NA,CASSVEGLYHNEQFF,TGTGCCAGCAGCGTAGAAGGGCTCTATCACAATGAGCAGTTCTTC
TRBV6-4,TRBJ2-7,NA,TRBD1,CASTDREWGYEQYF,TGTGCCAGCACGGACAGGGAGTGGGGCTACGAGCAGTACTTC
TRBV28,TRBJ1-4,NA,NA,CASSFGAGLTTNEKLFF,TGTGCCAGCAGTTTTGGAGCAGGGTTAACGACTAATGAAAAACTGTTTTTT
TRBV18,TRBJ2-7,NA,NA,CASSPAAGVYEQYF,TGTGCCAGCTCACCCGCGGCAGGGGTCTACGAGCAGTACTTC
TRBV3-1,TRBJ2-1,many,TRBD1,CASSQQGVGRFF,TGTGCCAGCAGCCAGCAGGGGGTTGGTCGGTTCTTC
TRBV20-1,TRBJ2-1,NA,NA,CSASLTGVSYNEQFF,TGCAGTGCTAGCCTGACGGGAGTCTCCTACAATGAGCAGTTCTTC
TRBV4-2,TRBJ2-1,many,NA,CASVNEQFF,TGTGCCAGCGTCAATGAGCAGTTCTTC
TRBV7-2,TRBJ2-3,many,NA,CASSLGVYDTQYF,TGTGCCAGCAGCTTGGGGGTTTACGATACGCAGTATTTT
TRBV13,TRBJ2-7,many,TRBD1,CASSLSPLAAAGQGPYEQYF,TGTGCCAGCAGCTTATCCCCCCTTGCGGCAGCGGGACAGGGACCCTACGAGCAGTACTTC
TRBV28,TRBJ2-5,NA,NA,CASIPGGQETQYF,TGTGCCAGCATCCCGGGTGGCCAAGAGACCCAGTACTTC
TRBV28,TRBJ2-7,many,TRBD2,CATSRLTSGRKYEQYF,TGTGCCACCTCACGTTTAACTAGCGGGAGGAAGTACGAGCAGTACTTC
TRBV7-9,TRBJ2-1,many,NA,CASSLARALVDEQFF,TGTGCCAGCAGCTTAGCGAGGGCCTTGGTGGATGAGCAGTTCTTC
TRBV18,TRBJ1-1,NA,NA,CASSSSNLNTEAFF,TGTGCCAGCTCCAGCTCTAACCTAAACACTGAAGCTTTCTTT
TRBV7-2,TRBJ1-1,NA,NA,CASSVVRANEAFF,TGTGCCAGCAGCGTCGTCAGGGCAAATGAAGCTTTCTTT
TRBV20-1,TRBJ1-4,few,TRBD1,CSIGGQADEKLFF,TGCAGTATAGGGGGCCAGGCGGATGAAAAACTGTTTTTT
TRBV20-1,TRBJ2-1,many,TRBD2,CSARAERGYNEQFF,TGCAGTGCTAGAGCCGAGCGGGGCTACAATGAGCAGTTCTTC
TRBV20-1,TRBJ2-7,few,TRBD2,CSVGTSGVEQYF,TGCAGTGTTGGGACTAGCGGCGTCGAGCAGTACTTC
TRBV20-1,TRBJ2-1,once,TRBD2,CSARALLAGLRNEQFF,TGCAGTGCTAGAGCCCTACTAGCGGGACTTCGGAATGAGCAGTTCTTC
TRBV3-1,TRBJ1-6,NA,NA,CASSQDSAPTSSLHF,TGTGCCAGCAGCCAAGACTCGGCGCCTACCTCTTCCCTCCACTTT